The following is a T cell receptor beta chain sequence with its context. These data originate in a study of blood T cell repertoires in COVID-19. Clones were sequenced by immunoSEQ multiplex PCR, and TCRdb holds only the in-frame ones, with some missing. This table holds a few hundred thousand clones, over 70% found once. This CDR3 has 14 amino acids. V dropped 7 bases and J dropped 3; count of bases not matched to a gene: 8. The germline V gene has CDR1 MGHDK and CDR2 SYGVNS. The origin of this receptor is a woman aged 45-60 years with acute or convalescent COVID-19. The sequencing sample was made of peripheral blood. This chain uses TRBV25-1 with TRBJ1-1; 7 bases map to TRBD1. The DNA for the CDR3 is TGTGCCAGCATGGAAACAGGGGCGTACACTGAAGCTTTCTTT. This sequence encodes CASMETGAYTEAFF.